These T cell receptor beta chains were read from a single sample in a study of blood T cell repertoires in COVID-19. Generated by immunoSEQ multiplex PCR, the TCRdb table keeps only in-frame clones and is missing some. The sample lists about 130,000 clones, around 70% seen once, with 4.5% to 6% in the top ten. Source material: peripheral blood. The origin of the receptors is a man aged 80 or over with COVID-19, enrolled during active disease. Both conserved end residues are part of each CDR3. Each record gives: clone size, J gene, D gene, V gene, CDR3 protein, CDR3 DNA. D genes are given only for firm matches. Clone size is given for some rows only: seen once, a few or many times, or a class if the clone is expanded.

>once|TRBJ2-5|NA|TRBV12-3/TRBV12-4
CASSYSGEETQYF
TGTGCCAGCAGTTATTCGGGAGAAGAGACCCAGTACTTC
>NA|TRBJ1-5|TRBD1|TRBV20-1
CSASRRDRINQPQHF
TGCAGTGCTAGTCGCCGGGACAGAATCAATCAGCCCCAGCATTTT
>NA|TRBJ2-1|NA|TRBV27
CASSSWTPVNNEQFF
TGTGCCAGCAGTTCCTGGACACCGGTGAACAATGAGCAGTTCTTC
>few|TRBJ1-2|NA|TRBV28
CASSLIGRQAFYGYTF
TGTGCCAGCAGTTTAATAGGTAGGCAGGCGTTCTATGGCTACACCTTC
>NA|TRBJ2-7|TRBD2|TRBV9
CASSVEGRGTSGSYEQYF
TGTGCCAGCAGCGTAGAGGGGCGGGGGACTAGCGGATCCTACGAGCAGTACTTC
>few|TRBJ1-4|TRBD1|TRBV28
CASSTWDRINEKLFF
TGTGCCAGCAGTACCTGGGACAGGATTAATGAAAAACTGTTTTTT
>few|TRBJ2-1|NA|TRBV28
CASSSTGLDNEQFF
TGTGCCAGCAGTTCAACCGGACTGGACAATGAGCAGTTCTTC
>NA|TRBJ1-5|TRBD1|TRBV7-6
CASSLATGGNQPQHF
TGTGCCAGCAGCTTAGCGACAGGGGGTAATCAGCCCCAGCATTTT
>NA|TRBJ2-2|TRBD1|TRBV6-5
CARARDRGNTGELFF
TGTGCTAGGGCCAGGGACAGGGGCAACACCGGGGAGCTGTTTTTT
>NA|TRBJ1-2|NA|TRBV6-1
CASSEVGGISYGYTF
TGTGCCAGCAGTGAAGTCGGCGGGATCTCCTATGGCTACACCTTC
>NA|TRBJ2-3|TRBD2|TRBV5-1
CASSLARGGEGTQYF
TGCGCCAGCAGCTTGGCTCGGGGGGGTGAAGGTACGCAGTATTTT
>NA|TRBJ1-2|NA|TRBV5-4
CASSLAQGLDYGYTF
TGTGCCAGCAGCTTGGCTCAGGGACTCGACTATGGCTACACCTTC
>NA|TRBJ2-1|NA|TRBV7-3
CASSLTGDSYNEQFF
TGTGCCAGCAGCTTAACAGGGGACTCCTACAATGAGCAGTTCTTC
>NA|TRBJ2-1|NA|TRBV19
CASSLDRSPDNEQFF
TGTGCCAGTAGCCTCGACAGGAGTCCTGACAATGAGCAGTTCTTC
>NA|TRBJ1-2|TRBD1|TRBV6-5
CASSYSGDRSHYGYTF
TGTGCCAGCAGTTACTCGGGGGACAGGTCTCATTACGGCTACACCTTC
>NA|TRBJ1-2|NA|TRBV29-1
CSVREGDYGYTF
TGCAGCGTCCGGGAGGGGGACTATGGCTACACCTTC
>NA|TRBJ1-4|NA|TRBV6-5
CASSPGETNEKLFF
TGTGCCAGCAGCCCAGGGGAGACTAATGAAAAACTGTTTTTT
>NA|TRBJ2-1|TRBD2|TRBV9
CASSPRLAGRNEQFF
TGTGCCAGCAGCCCACGACTAGCGGGGAGGAATGAGCAGTTCTTC
>NA|TRBJ1-2|TRBD1|TRBV6-5
CASQGLTGDRYGYTF
TGTGCCAGCCAAGGGCTAACGGGGGACAGATATGGCTACACCTTC
>NA|TRBJ1-5|TRBD1|TRBV3-1/TRBV3-2
CASSARTTGEVQPQHF
TGTGCCAGCAGCGCCCGGACGACAGGGGAGGTTCAGCCCCAGCATTTT
>few|TRBJ1-3|NA|TRBV7-8
CASSVGSGTGNTIYF
TGTGCCAGCAGCGTCGGATCGGGAACTGGGAACACCATATATTTT
>NA|TRBJ1-2|TRBD1|TRBV30
CAWSPTDRVRGYTF
TGTGCCTGGAGTCCGACGGACAGGGTCCGTGGCTACACCTTC
>NA|TRBJ1-1|NA|TRBV19
CASSPSQGTMNTEAFF
TGTGCCAGTAGTCCCTCCCAGGGTACAATGAACACTGAAGCTTTCTTT
>NA|TRBJ1-5|NA|TRBV15
CATSAGNQPQHF
TGTGCCACCAGCGCCGGGAATCAGCCCCAGCATTTT
>NA|TRBJ2-1|NA|TRBV11-2
CASSTGTNNNEQFF
TGTGCCAGCAGCACCGGGACAAACAACAATGAGCAGTTCTTC
>NA|TRBJ1-5|NA|TRBV20-1
CSASRQTNSNQPQHF
TGCAGTGCTAGTCGGCAGACTAATAGCAATCAGCCCCAGCATTTT
>few|TRBJ2-7|NA|TRBV7-3
CASSKYPGVRDEQYF
TGTGCCAGCAGCAAATACCCCGGGGTGCGGGACGAGCAGTACTTC
>few|TRBJ1-1|NA|TRBV28
CATAPLLGGEAFF
TGTGCCACCGCACCCCTACTAGGTGGGGAAGCTTTCTTT